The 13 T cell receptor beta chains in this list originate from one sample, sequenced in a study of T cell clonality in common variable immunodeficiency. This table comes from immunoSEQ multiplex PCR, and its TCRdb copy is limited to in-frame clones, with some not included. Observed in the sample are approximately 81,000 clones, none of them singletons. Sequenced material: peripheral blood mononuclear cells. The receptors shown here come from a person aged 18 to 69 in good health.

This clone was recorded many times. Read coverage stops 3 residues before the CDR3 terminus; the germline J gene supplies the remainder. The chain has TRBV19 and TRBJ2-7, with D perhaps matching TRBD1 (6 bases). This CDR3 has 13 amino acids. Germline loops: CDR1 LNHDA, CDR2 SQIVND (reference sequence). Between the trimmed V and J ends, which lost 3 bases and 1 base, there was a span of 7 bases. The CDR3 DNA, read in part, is TGTGCCAGTAGTATCGGACAGTCCTACGAG. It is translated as CASSIGQSYE. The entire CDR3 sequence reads CASSIGQSYEQYF.

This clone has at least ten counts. The DNA read from the CDR3 is TGCGCCAGCAGCTTGGCGGCGGGCGGGACTGAA. This gives the protein CASSLAAGGTE. The whole CDR3 sequence is CASSLAAGGTEAFF. The V gene is TRBV5-1, the J gene TRBJ1-1; no clear D. Read coverage stops 3 residues before the CDR3 terminus; the germline J gene supplies the remainder. Trimming stripped 0 bases from V and 5 bases from J, with 11 bases between. This CDR3 is built from 14 residues. CDR1 SGHRS and CDR2 YFSETQ come from the germline V gene.

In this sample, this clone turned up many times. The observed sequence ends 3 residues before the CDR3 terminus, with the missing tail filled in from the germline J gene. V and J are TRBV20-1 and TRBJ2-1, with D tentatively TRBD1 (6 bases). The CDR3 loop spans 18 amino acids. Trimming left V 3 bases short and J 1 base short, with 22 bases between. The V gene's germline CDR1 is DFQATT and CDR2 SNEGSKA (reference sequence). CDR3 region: CSASEFGLGTLSYNEQFF. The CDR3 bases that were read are TGCAGTGCTAGTGAGTTCGGTTTAGGGACATTATCCTACAATGAG.

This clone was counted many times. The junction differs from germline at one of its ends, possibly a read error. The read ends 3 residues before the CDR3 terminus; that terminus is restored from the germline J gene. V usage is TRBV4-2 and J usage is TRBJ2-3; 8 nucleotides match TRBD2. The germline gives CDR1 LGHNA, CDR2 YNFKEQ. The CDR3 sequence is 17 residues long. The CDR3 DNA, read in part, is TGCGCCAGCAGCCAAGATTGGACGGGACTAGGGGGAGATACG. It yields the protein CASSQDWTGLGGDT. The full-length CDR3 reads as CASSQDWTGLGGDTQYF.

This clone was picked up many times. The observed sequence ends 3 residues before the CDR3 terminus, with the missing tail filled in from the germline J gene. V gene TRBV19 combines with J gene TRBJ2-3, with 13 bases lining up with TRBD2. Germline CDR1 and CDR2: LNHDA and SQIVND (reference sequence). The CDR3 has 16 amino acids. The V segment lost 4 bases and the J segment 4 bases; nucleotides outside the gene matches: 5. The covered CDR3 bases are TGTGCCAGTAGTAGGACTAGCGGGAGAACGGCAGATACG. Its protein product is CASSRTSGRTADT. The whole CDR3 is CASSRTSGRTADTQYF.

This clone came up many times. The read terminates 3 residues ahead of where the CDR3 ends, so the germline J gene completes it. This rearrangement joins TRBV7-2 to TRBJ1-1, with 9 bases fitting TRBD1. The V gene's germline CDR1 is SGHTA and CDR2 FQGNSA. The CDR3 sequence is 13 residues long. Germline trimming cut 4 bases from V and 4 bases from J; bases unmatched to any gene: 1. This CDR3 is CASSWTGATEAFF. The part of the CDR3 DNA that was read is TGTGCCAGCAGCTGGACAGGGGCCACTGAA.

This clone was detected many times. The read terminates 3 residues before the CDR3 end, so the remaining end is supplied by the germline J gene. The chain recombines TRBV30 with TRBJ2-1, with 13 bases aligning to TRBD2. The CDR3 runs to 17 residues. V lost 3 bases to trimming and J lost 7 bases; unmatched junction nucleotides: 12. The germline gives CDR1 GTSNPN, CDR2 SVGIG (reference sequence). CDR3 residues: CAWSLSRTSGSWNEQFF. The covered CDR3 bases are TGTGCCTGGAGCCTTTCTCGGACTAGCGGGAGTTGGAATGAG.

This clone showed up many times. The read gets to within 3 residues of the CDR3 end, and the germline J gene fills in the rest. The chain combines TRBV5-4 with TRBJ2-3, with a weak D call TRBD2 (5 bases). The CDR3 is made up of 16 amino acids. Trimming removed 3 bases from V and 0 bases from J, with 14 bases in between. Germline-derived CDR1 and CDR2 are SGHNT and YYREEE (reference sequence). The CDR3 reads CASSSKDSSSTDTQYF. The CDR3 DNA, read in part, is TGTGCCAGCAGCTCCAAGGACTCCTCTAGCACAGATACG.

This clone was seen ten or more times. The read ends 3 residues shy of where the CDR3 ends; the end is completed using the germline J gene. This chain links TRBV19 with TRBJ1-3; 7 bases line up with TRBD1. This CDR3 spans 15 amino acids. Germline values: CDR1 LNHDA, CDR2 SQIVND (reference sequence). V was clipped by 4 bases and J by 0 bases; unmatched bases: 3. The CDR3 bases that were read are TGTGCCAGTAGTACCCGGGACAGCTCTGGAAACACC. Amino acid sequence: CASSTRDSSGNT. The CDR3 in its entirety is CASSTRDSSGNTIYF.

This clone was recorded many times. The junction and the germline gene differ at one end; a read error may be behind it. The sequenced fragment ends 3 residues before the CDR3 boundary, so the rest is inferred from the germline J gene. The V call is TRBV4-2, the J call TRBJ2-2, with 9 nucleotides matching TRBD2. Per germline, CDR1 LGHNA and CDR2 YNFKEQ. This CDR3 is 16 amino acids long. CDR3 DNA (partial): TGCGCCAGCAGCCAGGGGAAGACTAGCGGCACCGGGGAG. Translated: CASSQGKTSGTGE. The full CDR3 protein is CASSQGKTSGTGELFF.

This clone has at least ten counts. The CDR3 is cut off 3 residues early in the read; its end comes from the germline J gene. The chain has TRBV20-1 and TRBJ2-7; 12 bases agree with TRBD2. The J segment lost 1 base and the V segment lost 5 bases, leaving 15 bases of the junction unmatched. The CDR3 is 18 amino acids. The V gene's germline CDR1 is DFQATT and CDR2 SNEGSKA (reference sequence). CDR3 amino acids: CSAQGRLAGVSRSYEQYF. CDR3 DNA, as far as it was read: TGCAGTGCTCAGGGTCGACTAGCGGGAGTTAGTAGGTCCTACGAG.

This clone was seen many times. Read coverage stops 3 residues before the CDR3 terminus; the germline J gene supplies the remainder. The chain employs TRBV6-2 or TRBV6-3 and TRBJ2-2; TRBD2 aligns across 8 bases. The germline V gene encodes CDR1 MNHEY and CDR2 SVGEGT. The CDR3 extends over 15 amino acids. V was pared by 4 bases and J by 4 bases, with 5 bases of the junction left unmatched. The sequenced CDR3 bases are TGTGCCAGCAGTTTACAGCGGGAGAGCACCGGGGAG. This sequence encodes CASSLQRESTGE. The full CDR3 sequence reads CASSLQRESTGELFF.

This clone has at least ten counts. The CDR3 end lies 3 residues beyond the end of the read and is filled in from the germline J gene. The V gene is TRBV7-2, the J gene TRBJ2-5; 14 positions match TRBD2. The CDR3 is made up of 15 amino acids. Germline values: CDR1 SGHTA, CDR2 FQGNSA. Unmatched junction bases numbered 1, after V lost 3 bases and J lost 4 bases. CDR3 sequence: CASSFGTSGGETQYF. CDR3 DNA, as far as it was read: TGTGCCAGCAGCTTCGGGACTAGCGGGGGAGAGACC. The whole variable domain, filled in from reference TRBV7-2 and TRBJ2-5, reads GAGVSQSPSNKVTEKGKDVELRCDPISGHTALYWYRQSLGQGLEFLIYFQGNSAPDKSGLPSDRFSAERTGGSVSTLTIQRTQQEDSAVYLCASSFGTSGGETQYFGPGTRLLVL.